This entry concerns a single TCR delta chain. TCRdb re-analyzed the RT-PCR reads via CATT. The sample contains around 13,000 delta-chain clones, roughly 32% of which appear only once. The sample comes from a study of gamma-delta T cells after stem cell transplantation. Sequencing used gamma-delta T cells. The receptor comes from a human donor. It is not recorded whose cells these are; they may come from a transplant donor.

The CDR3 loop reads CALGVQPGLPTGLGVPLIF. DNA of the CDR3: TGTGCTCTTGGGGTTCAGCCAGGCCTTCCTACGGGACTGGGGGTTCCCCTGATCTTT. This chain joins TRDV1 and TRDJ4, with D possibly being TRDD2 (9 bases). V dropped 4 bases and J dropped 5 bases, with 32 bases sitting between them. This CDR3 spans 19 amino acids. Germline loops: CDR1 TSWWSYY, CDR2 QGS.